Each of the 19 T cell receptor beta chains below was sequenced from the same sample in a study of cytomegalovirus exposure and HLA in healthy donors. 60 Vbeta and 13 Jbeta primers were used in PCR. Only in-frame clones appear in the TCRdb table, and some are missing; sequencing was by immunoSEQ multiplex PCR. The sample lists tens of thousands of clones, more than 70% occurring once. The sequenced material came from PBMCs. These receptors all stem from a man aged 50-60 years in good health and CMV-seropositive.

The chain's CDR3 is CSVTGLAGSTDTQYF. The DNA of the CDR3 is TGCAGCGTTACGGGACTAGCGGGGAGCACAGATACGCAGTATTTT. This rearrangement joins TRBV29-1 to TRBJ2-3; 13 nucleotides line up with TRBD2. This CDR3 spans 15 amino acids. V lost 5 bases and J lost 0; bases outside the gene matches: 2. The germline V gene has CDR1 SQVTM and CDR2 ANQGSEA.

This clone was recorded once. The CDR3 protein is CASKGGTGVSQPQHF. In nucleotides, the CDR3 is TGTGCCAGCAAGGGCGGGACAGGGGTTTCCCAGCCCCAGCATTTT. The rearrangement uses TRBV28 and TRBJ1-5, with 10 bases identical to TRBD1. The V gene end was trimmed by 7 bases and the J gene end by 7 bases; junction bases not matched to a gene: 10. Germline CDR1 is MDHEN and CDR2 is SYDVKM. CDR3 length: 15 residues.

The V call is TRBV10-2, the J call TRBJ2-2, with TRBD1 as a possible D gene (7 bases). Trimming took 3 bases from V and 4 from J, leaving 21 bases between them. This CDR3 comprises 18 residues. Germline values: CDR1 WSHSY, CDR2 SAAADI. The CDR3 nucleotides read TGCGCCAGCAGTGACGGGACAGTACTAGCTGGGGCCACCGGGGAGCTGTTTTTT. This gives the protein CASSDGTVLAGATGELFF.

This clone was found a few times. The chain employs TRBV19 and TRBJ1-1; perhaps TRBD1 as D (5 bases). The germline V gene has CDR1 LNHDA and CDR2 SQIVND (reference sequence). With 6 bases removed from V and 11 bases from J, the gap between germline ends came to 22 bases. There are 14 residues in the CDR3. DNA for the CDR3: TGTGCCAGTAGCTCCCCCCAGGGAAGTTTGGGGGCTTTCTTT. Translated, it gives CASSSPQGSLGAFF. The whole variable domain, remainder taken from reference TRBV19 and TRBJ1-1, is DGGITQSPKYLFRKEGQNVTLSCEQNLNHDAMYWYRQDPGQGLRLIYYSQIVNDFQKGDIAEGYSVSREKKESFPLTVTSAQKNPTAFYLCASSSPQGSLGAFFGQGTRLTVV.

The chain recombines TRBV28 with TRBJ2-1; D is ambiguous. Germline V gene data show CDR1 as MDHEN and CDR2 as SYDVKM. This CDR3 is built from 15 residues. The germline V and J ends were trimmed by 5 bases and 0 bases, with 11 bases remaining between them. CDR3 in amino acids: CASSTGGSSYNEQFF. DNA of the CDR3: TGTGCCAGCAGTACCGGCGGAAGCTCCTACAATGAGCAGTTCTTC.

The chain carries TRBV14 and TRBJ2-1; 9 bases are shared with TRBD1. Germline trimming cut 3 bases from V and 8 bases from J; bases unmatched to any gene: 11. Germline-derived CDR1 and CDR2 are SGHDN and FVKESK. This CDR3 contains 16 residues. In nucleotides, the CDR3 is TGTGCCAGCAGCCAGGCCGACAGGGGGTGGTTCGATGAGCAGTTCTTC. Translation: CASSQADRGWFDEQFF.

The chain recombines TRBV10-3 with TRBJ1-3; maybe TRBD1 (6 bases). CDR3 length equals 15 residues. Germline CDR1 ENHRY, CDR2 SYGVKD. V was cut by 6 bases and J by 0 bases, with 12 bases left in between. This chain's CDR3 is CAIRQGGYSGNTIYF. The DNA for the CDR3 is TGTGCCATCAGACAGGGCGGCTACTCTGGAAACACCATATATTTT.

The rearrangement uses TRBV5-1 and TRBJ2-1; the match to TRBD2 covers 10 bases. The germline V gene encodes CDR1 SGHRS and CDR2 YFSETQ. V was pared by 6 bases and J by 0 bases, with 15 bases of the junction left unmatched. The CDR3 runs 19 residues. The CDR3 region is CASTTGFGTSGVSYNEQFF. In DNA form, the CDR3 reads TGCGCCAGCACCACCGGGTTTGGTACTAGCGGGGTCTCCTACAATGAGCAGTTCTTC.

This clone was seen only a few times. This chain joins TRBV10-2 and TRBJ2-7; tentatively, D is TRBD1 (5 bases). Germline V gives CDR1 WSHSY, CDR2 SAAADI. With 6 bases removed from V and 0 bases from J, the gap between germline ends came to 12 bases. This CDR3 has 14 residues. CDR3 sequence (DNA): TGCGCCAGCAGGGGGCAGTCCTCCTCCTACGAGCAGTACTTC. Encoded protein: CASRGQSSSYEQYF.

This chain links TRBV28 with TRBJ1-5; 8 nucleotides match TRBD1. The CDR3 is 16 amino acids. Germline CDR1 MDHEN, CDR2 SYDVKM. The trim removed 5 bases at V and 0 bases at J, leaving 6 bases unmatched. CDR3 in amino acids: CASSPGGRDSNQPQHF. For the CDR3, the DNA is TGTGCCAGCAGTCCAGGGGGCCGGGATAGCAATCAGCCCCAGCATTTT.

This clone appeared a single time. The chain recombines TRBV19 with TRBJ1-2; possible D gene TRBD1, 6 bases. CDR1 LNHDA and CDR2 SQIVND come from the germline V gene (reference sequence). Trimming pared 7 bases from V and 0 bases from J, leaving 9 bases between. The CDR3 is 13 residues long. CDR3 sequence: CASTDSSNYGYTF. The CDR3 nucleotides are TGTGCCAGTACGGACAGTTCTAACTATGGCTACACCTTC.

The chain uses TRBV5-4 and TRBJ2-7; D is perhaps TRBD1 (6 bases). The CDR3 sequence is 12 residues long. V was clipped by 4 bases and J by 3 bases, with 8 bases between them. The germline gives CDR1 SGHNT, CDR2 YYREEE (reference sequence). CDR3 amino acids: CASSEGDYEQYF. The CDR3 coding sequence is TGTGCCAGCAGCGAGGGGGACTACGAGCAGTACTTC.

The chain couples TRBV6-1 to TRBJ1-2; maybe TRBD1 (5 bases). V was shortened by 0 bases and J by 8 bases, with 16 bases between the two germline ends. Germline V gives CDR1 MNHNS, CDR2 SASEGT. The CDR3 is 15 residues long. The DNA of the CDR3 is TGTGCCAGCAGTGAAGCGCTCCCCAGGGTAGGGGGCTACACCTTC. Amino acid sequence: CASSEALPRVGGYTF.

As for this clone: The same CDR3 arises from other DNA sequences in this sample as well. V and J are TRBV7-7 and TRBJ2-7, with D possibly being TRBD2 (5 bases). Germline V CDR1 and CDR2: SSHAT, FNYEAQ (reference sequence). The CDR3 runs to 11 residues. Trimming left V 4 bases short and J 13 bases short, with 14 bases between. CDR3 residues: CASSCPGGSYF. The CDR3 DNA follows: TGTGCCAGCAGCTGTCCCGGAGGCAGCTACTTC.

The genes are TRBV7-2 and TRBJ1-1; no definite D call. This CDR3 contains 14 residues. V was clipped by 1 base and J by 4 bases, with 10 bases between them. Germline V gene sequence: CDR1 SGHTA, CDR2 FQGNSA. CDR3 coding DNA: TGTGCCAGCAGCTTAGGGGCGGGCCGCACTGAAGCTTTCTTT. This sequence encodes CASSLGAGRTEAFF.

The chain recombines TRBV5-1 with TRBJ2-7; 8 nucleotides match TRBD1. The J segment lost 6 bases and the V segment lost 1 base, leaving 15 bases of the junction unmatched. Germline CDR1 is SGHRS and CDR2 is YFSETQ. The CDR3 has 17 amino acids. This chain's CDR3 is CASSLPVAGTGPSEQYF. The CDR3 DNA reads as TGCGCCAGCAGCTTGCCTGTGGCTGGGACAGGACCGAGCGAGCAGTACTTC.

The V call is TRBV27, the J call TRBJ1-5, with unresolved D. Per germline, CDR1 MNHEY and CDR2 SMNVEV (reference sequence). V lost 2 bases, J lost 6 bases, and 11 bases lay in between. The CDR3 runs to 14 residues. The CDR3 nucleotides read TGTGCCAGCAGTTTAGTCCGGGATGGTCAGCCCCAGCATTTT. Translating it yields CASSLVRDGQPQHF.

V gene TRBV29-1 combines with J gene TRBJ2-2, with 9 bases lining up with TRBD1. J lost 4 bases, V lost 5 bases, and 5 bases had no gene match. The CDR3 is made up of 14 amino acids. Germline V gene sequence: CDR1 SQVTM, CDR2 ANQGSEA. The DNA for the CDR3 is TGCAGCGTTCGGGACAGGGCCTCCACCGGGGAGCTGTTTTTT. As protein: CSVRDRASTGELFF.

V gene TRBV6-5 combines with J gene TRBJ1-6; D unresolved. V dropped 7 bases and J dropped 9 bases, with 19 bases sitting between them. Germline V CDR1 and CDR2: MNHEY, SVGAGI. CDR3 length: 15 residues. CDR3 sequence reads: CASTYRNIWSSPLHF. The CDR3 coding sequence is TGTGCCAGCACCTACCGAAACATCTGGAGTTCACCCCTCCACTTT.